The source of this TCR beta chain is a study of T-cell memory formation after mild COVID-19. Whole-study results and caveats: Several responding clones turned up in pre-infection memory, indicating that cross-reactive memory may have taken part. Clones that contracted from day 15 to 85 had balanced CD4/CD8; later expanders were CD4+ biased.

Germline assignment: CDR1 LGHDT and CDR2 YNNKEL (reference sequence). This CDR3 contains 14 residues. V shed 6 bases and J 7 bases; nucleotides not matched to a gene: 3. TCR alpha and TCR beta cDNA libraries with sample barcodes and UMIs came from 5'RACE using constant-segment primers. TCRdb re-analysed the 5' RACE reads in MiXCR, keeping a single row per CDR3 protein. The sample holds more than 150,000 distinct CDR3 sequences, roughly 12% seen once. At least ten counts were recorded for this clonotype. The antigen is unknown. The sequencing input was PBMCs or a T cell subset sorted from them (not recorded which). V gene TRBV3-1 combines with J gene TRBJ1-6, with 10 nucleotides matching TRBD1. This clonotype originated in a man in his late teens or twenties who had mild COVID-19 (a few samples of this study predate the infection). Cell type and time point are not known. This CDR3 is CASSRTGGNSPLHF. The CDR3 DNA sequence: TGTGCCAGCAGTCGGACAGGGGGGAATTCACCCCTCCACTTT.